This TCR beta chain was observed in a study of early T cells in non-severe SARS-CoV-2 infection. Study information: The chains were unpaired, and the sequenced material was bulk RNA from unsorted whole blood. Points from the study as a whole: Clonotype matching in VDJdb favored anti-spike CD8 responses and did not capture private and CD4 specificities.

This CDR3 is 12 amino acids long. Attachment of unique molecular identifiers to individual cDNA molecules was performed. TCRdb re-called the 5' RACE reads with MiXCR, one entry per CDR3 protein. The data contain about 81,000 distinct CDR3 sequences, 5% to 6.5% of them singletons. With regard to this clonotype: What it recognizes is unknown.

The TCR sequence derives from an adult who was a healthcare worker with PCR-confirmed SARS-CoV-2 infection or an uninfected control (not recorded which). The specimen was whole blood. The J gene is TRBJ2-3, the V gene TRBV21-1; TRBD2, the table's D call, was not compared with the DNA. TRBV21-1 is designated a pseudogene. The CDR3 protein is CASSRTSDTQYF. CDR3 DNA: TGTGCCAGCAGCAGGACTAGCGATACGCAGTATTTT.